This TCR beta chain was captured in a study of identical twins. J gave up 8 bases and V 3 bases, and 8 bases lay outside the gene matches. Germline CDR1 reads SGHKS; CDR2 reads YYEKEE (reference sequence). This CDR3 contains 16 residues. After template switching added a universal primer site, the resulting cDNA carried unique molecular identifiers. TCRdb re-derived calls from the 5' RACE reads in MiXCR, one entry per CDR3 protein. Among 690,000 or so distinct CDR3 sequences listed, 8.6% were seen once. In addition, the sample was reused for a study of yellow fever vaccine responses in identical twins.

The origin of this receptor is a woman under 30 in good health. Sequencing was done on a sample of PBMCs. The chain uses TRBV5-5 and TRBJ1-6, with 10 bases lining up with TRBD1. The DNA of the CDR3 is TGTGCCAGCAGCTGGGATGGAGGACAGGGGGATTCACCCCTCCACTTT. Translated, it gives CASSWDGGQGDSPLHF.